This T cell receptor beta chain is from a study of blood T cell repertoires in COVID-19. Across the study: There were acute and convalescent COVID-19 samples, and they came from the United States, Italy and Spain. PBMCs, B-cell-depleted T cells, or T cells provided the cDNA or gDNA that made up the material.

Sequencing was performed with immunoSEQ multiplex PCR; in TCRdb, only in-frame clones are kept and a portion is missing. Here the sample spans about 80,000 clones, around 80% being singletons. The V end was cut by 1 base, the J end by 2 bases, with 14 bases between. The CDR3 loop spans 16 amino acids. CDR1 and CDR2 from the germline V gene are LGHNA and YSLEER. What was sequenced was peripheral blood. This TCR derives from a man aged 55 to 70 with acute or convalescent COVID-19. The chain recombines TRBV4-3 with TRBJ2-5; D call uncertain. The CDR3 DNA reads as TGCGCCAGCAGCCAAGTACACCGTCCCCTGCAAGAGACCCAGTACTTC. It specifies CASSQVHRPLQETQYF.